This TCR beta chain is drawn from a study of blood T cell repertoires in COVID-19 (dated by TCRdb to the early 2020s). In terms of the full investigation: Collaborator samples came from the United States, Italy and Spain and covered acute and convalescent phases of COVID-19. Samples came from the ongoing ImmuneRACE study (first 160 participants) plus 1,254 subjects from 6 global collaborators. Subjects who had been exposed to COVID-19, were actively infected with it, or had recovered from it provided the deeply sampled blood TCRbeta repertoires that made up the dataset. HLA class I and class II types, where available, came from metadata supplied by the sample provider rather than from assay-based typing. The prospective study material was composed of cDNA or gDNA derived from T cells, B-cell-depleted T cells, or PBMCs. Sample metadata almost always included a de-identified subject ID, COVID-19 status, age in years and sex. The repertoires were released in a freely available public database meant as a resource for research on the immune response to SARS-CoV-2.

Germline trimming amounts to 3 bases on V and 1 base on J, with 3 as the count of junction bases outside the gene matches. Reading from cysteine to phenylalanine, the CDR3 counts 16 amino acids. The kept DNA is CDR3 alone, 48 bases in frame from the first base. The germline V gene encodes CDR1 SGHTA and CDR2 FQGTGA. The collaborating institutions used their own protocols to collect whole blood in K2EDTA tubes. For TCRbeta analysis, collaborator samples were shipped as frozen whole blood, as isolated PBMCs, or as DNA extracted from either sample type. The immunoSEQ Assay, a bias-controlled multiplex PCR, was used to amplify TCRbeta CDR3 regions from genomic DNA. The paper's processing steps were these. Nucleated cell counts per sample were estimated from amplification of reference gene primers within the assay. To quantify the absolute abundance of each unique TCRbeta CDR3 rearrangement, sequence reads were collapsed and filtered. For each sample, productive Simpson clonality was calculated as the square root of Simpson's diversity index across productive rearrangements. The clones in this table, taken by TCRdb from immuneACCESS, are in-frame only. Not every clone is retained; where verified, under half of the shortfall comes from an unresolved V gene, and the cause of the rest is unknown. V and J calls plus clone size are reproduced from that table; the DNA served to infer D and trimming. The sample data list about 110,000 clones, and 85% of these were observed just once. Of the sample, around 4.3% falls within the top ten clones.

This clone was observed once. Its target antigen remains unknown. It has no much larger one-base neighbor in the sample; base qualities were not kept. What the authors observed across the whole study: How much clinical and demographic metadata was included differed by source and by participant, and the metadata was provided uncurated.

Recombination connected TRBV7-3 to TRBJ2-2, and 9 junction bases match TRBD2. This receptor was taken from a man in his forties or fifties with acute or convalescent COVID-19. Source material: peripheral blood. The DNA reads as follows: TGTGCCAGCAGCTTTAGCGGGAGCCTGAACACCGGGGAGCTGTTTTTT. This gives the protein CASSFSGSLNTGELFF.